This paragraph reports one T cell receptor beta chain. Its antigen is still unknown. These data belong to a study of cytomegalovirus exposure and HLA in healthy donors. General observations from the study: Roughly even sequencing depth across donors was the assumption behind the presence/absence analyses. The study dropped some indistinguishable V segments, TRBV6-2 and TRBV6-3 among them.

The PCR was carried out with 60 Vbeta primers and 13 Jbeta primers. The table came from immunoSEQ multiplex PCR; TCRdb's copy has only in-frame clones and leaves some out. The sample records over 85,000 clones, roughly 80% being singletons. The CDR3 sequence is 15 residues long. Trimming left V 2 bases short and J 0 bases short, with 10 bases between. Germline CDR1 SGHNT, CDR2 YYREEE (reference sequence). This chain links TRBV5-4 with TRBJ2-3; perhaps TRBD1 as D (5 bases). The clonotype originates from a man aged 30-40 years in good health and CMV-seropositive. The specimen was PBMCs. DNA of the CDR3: TGTGCCAGCAGCTTTAGGGGTTTTAGCACAGATACGCAGTATTTT. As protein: CASSFRGFSTDTQYF. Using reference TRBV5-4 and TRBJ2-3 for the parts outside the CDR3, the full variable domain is ETGVTQSPTHLIKTRGQQVTLRCSSQSGHNTVSWYQQALGQGPQFIFQYYREEENGRGNFPPRFSGLQFPNYSSELNVNALELDDSALYLCASSFRGFSTDTQYFGPGTRLTVL.